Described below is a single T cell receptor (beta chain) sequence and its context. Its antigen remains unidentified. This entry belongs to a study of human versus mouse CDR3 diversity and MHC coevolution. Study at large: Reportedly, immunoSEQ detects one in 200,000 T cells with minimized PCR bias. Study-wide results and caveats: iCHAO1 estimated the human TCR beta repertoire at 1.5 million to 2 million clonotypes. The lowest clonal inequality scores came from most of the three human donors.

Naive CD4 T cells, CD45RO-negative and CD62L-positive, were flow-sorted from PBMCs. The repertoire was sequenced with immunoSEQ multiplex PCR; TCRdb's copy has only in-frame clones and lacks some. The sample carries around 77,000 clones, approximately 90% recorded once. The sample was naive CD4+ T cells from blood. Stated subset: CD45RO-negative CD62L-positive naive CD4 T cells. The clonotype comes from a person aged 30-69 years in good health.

The CDR3 DNA sequence: TGTGCCAGCGGGTCTACAGGTCGGACCGAGACCCAGTACTTC. Protein sequence: CASGSTGRTETQYF. The chain carries TRBV6-5 and TRBJ2-5; perhaps TRBD1 as D (5 bases). Germline V lookup: CDR1 MNHEY, CDR2 SVGAGI. The CDR3 runs 14 residues. V lost 8 bases, J lost 5 bases, and 18 bases lay in between.